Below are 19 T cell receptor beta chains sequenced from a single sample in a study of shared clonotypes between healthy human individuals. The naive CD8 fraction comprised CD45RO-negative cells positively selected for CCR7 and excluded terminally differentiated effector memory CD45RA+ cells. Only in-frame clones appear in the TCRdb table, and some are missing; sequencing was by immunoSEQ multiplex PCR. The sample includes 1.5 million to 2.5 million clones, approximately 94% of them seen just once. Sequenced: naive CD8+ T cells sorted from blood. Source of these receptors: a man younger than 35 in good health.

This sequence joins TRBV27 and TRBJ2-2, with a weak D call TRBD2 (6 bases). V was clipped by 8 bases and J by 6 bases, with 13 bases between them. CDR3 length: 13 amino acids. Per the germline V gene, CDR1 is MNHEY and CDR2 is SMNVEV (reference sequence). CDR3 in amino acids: CASGLAMAGELFF. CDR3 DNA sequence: TGTGCCAGCGGGCTAGCGATGGCCGGGGAGCTGTTTTTT.

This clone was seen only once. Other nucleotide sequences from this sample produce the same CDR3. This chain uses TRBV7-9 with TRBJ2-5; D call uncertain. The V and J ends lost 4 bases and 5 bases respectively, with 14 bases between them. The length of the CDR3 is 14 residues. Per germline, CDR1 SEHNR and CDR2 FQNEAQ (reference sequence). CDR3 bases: TGTGCCAGCAGCTCCGACTTGGCCAGTGAGACCCAGTACTTC. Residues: CASSSDLASETQYF. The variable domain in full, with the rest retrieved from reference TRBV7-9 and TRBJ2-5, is DTGVSQNPRHKITKRGQNVTFRCDPISEHNRLYWYRQTLGQGPEFLTYFQNEAQLEKSRLLSDRFSAERPKGSFSTLEIQRTEQGDSAMYLCASSSDLASETQYFGPGTRLLVL.

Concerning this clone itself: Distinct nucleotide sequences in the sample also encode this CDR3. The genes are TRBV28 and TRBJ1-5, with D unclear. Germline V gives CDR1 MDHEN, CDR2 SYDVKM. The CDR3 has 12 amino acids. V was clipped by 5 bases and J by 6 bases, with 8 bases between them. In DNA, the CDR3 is TGTGCCAGCAGTCCCCAAGGTCAGCCCCAGCATTTT. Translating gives CASSPQGQPQHF. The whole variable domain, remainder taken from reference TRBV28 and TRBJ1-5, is DVKVTQSSRYLVKRTGEKVFLECVQDMDHENMFWYRQDPGLGLRLIYFSYDVKMKEKGDIPEGYSVSREKKERFSLILESASTNQTSMYLCASSPQGQPQHFGDGTRLSIL.

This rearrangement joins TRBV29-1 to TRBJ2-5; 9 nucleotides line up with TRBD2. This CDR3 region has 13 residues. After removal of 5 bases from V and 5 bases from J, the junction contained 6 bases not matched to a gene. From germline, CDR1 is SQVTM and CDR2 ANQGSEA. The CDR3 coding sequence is TGCAGCGTTACCGGGACTAGCCCGGAGACCCAGTACTTC. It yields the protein CSVTGTSPETQYF.

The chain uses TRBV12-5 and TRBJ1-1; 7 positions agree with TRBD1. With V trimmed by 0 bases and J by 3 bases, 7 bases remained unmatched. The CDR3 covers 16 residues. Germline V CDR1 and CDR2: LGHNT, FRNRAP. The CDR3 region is CASGLVYQGEDTEAFF. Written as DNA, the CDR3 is TGTGCTAGTGGTTTGGTATACCAGGGGGAGGACACTGAAGCTTTCTTT. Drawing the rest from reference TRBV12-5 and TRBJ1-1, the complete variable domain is DARVTQTPRHKVTEMGQEVTMRCQPILGHNTVFWYRQTMMQGLELLAYFRNRAPLDDSGMPKDRFSAEMPDATLATLKIQPSEPRDSAVYFCASGLVYQGEDTEAFFGQGTRLTVV.

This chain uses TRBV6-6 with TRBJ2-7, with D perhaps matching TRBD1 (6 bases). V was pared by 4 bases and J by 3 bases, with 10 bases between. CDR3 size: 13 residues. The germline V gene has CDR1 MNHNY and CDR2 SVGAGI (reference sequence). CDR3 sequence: CASSFDRLYEQYF. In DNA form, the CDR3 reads TGTGCCAGCAGTTTTGACAGGCTCTACGAGCAGTACTTC.

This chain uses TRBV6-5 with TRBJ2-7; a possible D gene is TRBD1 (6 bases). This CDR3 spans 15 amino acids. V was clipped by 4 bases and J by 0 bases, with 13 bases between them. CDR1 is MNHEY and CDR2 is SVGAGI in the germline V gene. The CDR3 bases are TGTGCCAGCAGTTCAGGGGTCCTGGGCTCCTACGAGCAGTACTTC. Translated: CASSSGVLGSYEQYF.

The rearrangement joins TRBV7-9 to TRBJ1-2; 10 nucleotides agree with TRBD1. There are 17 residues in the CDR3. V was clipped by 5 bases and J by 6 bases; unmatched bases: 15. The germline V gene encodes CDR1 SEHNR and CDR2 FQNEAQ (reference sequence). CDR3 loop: CASSPPSRDRGSDGYTF. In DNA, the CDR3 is TGTGCCAGCAGCCCGCCCTCGCGGGACAGGGGAAGCGATGGCTACACCTTC.

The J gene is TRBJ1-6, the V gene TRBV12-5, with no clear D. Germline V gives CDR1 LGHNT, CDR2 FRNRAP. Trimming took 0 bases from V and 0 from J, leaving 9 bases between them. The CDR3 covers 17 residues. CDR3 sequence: CASGLVRDLSYNSPLHF. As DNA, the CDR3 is TGTGCTAGTGGTTTGGTACGTGATCTCTCCTATAATTCACCCCTCCACTTT.

CDR3 residues: CASSPQGLPYEQYF. The CDR3 DNA is TGCGCCAGCAGCCCGCAGGGGCTCCCCTACGAGCAGTACTTC. The genes are TRBV5-1 and TRBJ2-7; weak D call: TRBD1 (6 bases). CDR1 and CDR2 from the germline V gene are SGHRS and YFSETQ. The V end lost 4 bases, the J end lost 2 bases, and 13 bases lay between the germline ends. The CDR3 sequence is 14 residues long.

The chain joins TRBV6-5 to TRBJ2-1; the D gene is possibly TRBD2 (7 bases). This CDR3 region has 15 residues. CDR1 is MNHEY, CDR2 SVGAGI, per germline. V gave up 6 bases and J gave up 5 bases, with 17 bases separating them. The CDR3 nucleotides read TGTGCCAGCAGCCCCCTCAGCGGGACACACAATGAGCAGTTCTTC. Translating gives CASSPLSGTHNEQFF.

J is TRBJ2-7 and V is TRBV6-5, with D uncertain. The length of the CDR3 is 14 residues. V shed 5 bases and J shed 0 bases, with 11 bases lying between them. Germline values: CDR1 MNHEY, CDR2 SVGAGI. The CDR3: CASSIGLHSYEQYF. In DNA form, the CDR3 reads TGTGCCAGCAGTATTGGGTTGCACTCCTACGAGCAGTACTTC.

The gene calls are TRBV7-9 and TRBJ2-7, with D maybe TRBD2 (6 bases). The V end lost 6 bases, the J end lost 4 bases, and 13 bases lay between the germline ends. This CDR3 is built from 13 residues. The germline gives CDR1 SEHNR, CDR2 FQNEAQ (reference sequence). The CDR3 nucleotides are TGTGCCAGCAGGGGCCAGGAGGGGTACGAGCAGTACTTC. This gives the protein CASRGQEGYEQYF.

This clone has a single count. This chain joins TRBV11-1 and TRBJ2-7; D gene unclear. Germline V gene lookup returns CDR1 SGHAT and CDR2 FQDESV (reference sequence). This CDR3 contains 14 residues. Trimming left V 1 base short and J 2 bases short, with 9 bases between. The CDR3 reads CASSLGSGTYEQYF. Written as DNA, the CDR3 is TGTGCCAGCAGCTTAGGATCGGGCACCTACGAGCAGTACTTC.

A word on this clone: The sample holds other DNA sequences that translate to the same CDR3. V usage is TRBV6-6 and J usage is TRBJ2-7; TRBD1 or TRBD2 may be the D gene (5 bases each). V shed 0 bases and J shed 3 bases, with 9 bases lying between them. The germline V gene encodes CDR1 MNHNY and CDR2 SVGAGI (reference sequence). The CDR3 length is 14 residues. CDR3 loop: CASSYSGTDYEQYF. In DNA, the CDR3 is TGTGCCAGCAGTTACTCAGGGACGGACTACGAGCAGTACTTC.

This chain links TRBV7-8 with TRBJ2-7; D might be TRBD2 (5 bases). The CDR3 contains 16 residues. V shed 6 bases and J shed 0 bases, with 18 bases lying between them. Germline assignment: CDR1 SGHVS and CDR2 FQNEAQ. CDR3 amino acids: CASSQTEGPDSYEQYF. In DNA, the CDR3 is TGTGCCAGCAGTCAAACCGAGGGCCCCGACTCCTACGAGCAGTACTTC.

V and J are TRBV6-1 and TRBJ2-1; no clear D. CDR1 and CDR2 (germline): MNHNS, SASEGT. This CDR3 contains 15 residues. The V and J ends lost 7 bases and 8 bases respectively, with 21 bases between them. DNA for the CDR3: TGTGCCAGCACCATTCCCCGATTTCCAGTCGATGAGCAGTTCTTC. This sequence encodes CASTIPRFPVDEQFF.

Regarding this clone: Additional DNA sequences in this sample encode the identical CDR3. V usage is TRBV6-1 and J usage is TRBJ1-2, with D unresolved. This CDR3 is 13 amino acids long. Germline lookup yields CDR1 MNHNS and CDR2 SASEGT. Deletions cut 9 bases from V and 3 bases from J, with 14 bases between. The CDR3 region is CASSYTTDYGYTF. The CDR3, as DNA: TGTGCCAGTAGCTATACCACGGACTATGGCTACACCTTC.

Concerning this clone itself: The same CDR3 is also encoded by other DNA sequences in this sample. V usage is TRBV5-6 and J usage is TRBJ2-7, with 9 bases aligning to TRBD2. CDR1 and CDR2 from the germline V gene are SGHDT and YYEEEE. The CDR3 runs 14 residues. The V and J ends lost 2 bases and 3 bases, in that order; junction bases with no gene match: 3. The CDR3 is CASSLALAGYEQYF. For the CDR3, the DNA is TGTGCCAGCAGCTTAGCACTAGCGGGCTACGAGCAGTACTTC.